This TCR beta chain was observed in a study of CD8+CD57+ T cells in acquired aplastic anemia. Background on the study: DNA from sorted CD4+ and CD8+ cells averaged around 3.5 ug. An average of roughly 11 million reads for CD4+ cells was obtained from healthy donors.

Genomic DNA acted as the template from which TCR beta VDJ combination and CDR3 sequence profiling were carried out. In TCRdb, the reads were re-called with MiXCR into one record per CDR3 protein. The table records approximately 380,000 distinct CDR3 sequences, just under 70% of them present only once. This clonotype appeared once. The CDR3 runs to 14 residues. The germline V gene has CDR1 SGHTA and CDR2 FQGNSA. The ends were cut back, 7 bases at V and 12 bases at J, with 25 bases in the middle. The V gene is TRBV7-2, the J gene TRBJ2-7; D gene ambiguous. The sequence derives from a human donor in good health, serving as a control. The sequenced sample consisted of sorted CD4+, CD8+, or CD8+CD57+ T cells (not recorded which) from PBMCs. The CDR3 reads CASTERLTPYEMYF. CDR3 bases: TGTGCCAGCACCGAAAGGCTGACTCCATACGAGATGTACTTC.